This TCR beta chain was recovered during a study of T cells in Graves' hyperthyroidism and ophthalmopathy. Amplification yielded TCR beta CDR3 regions, with RNA transcripts as the source. Carried out on the TCR CDR3, a first-round RT-PCR used the HTBI primer set. TCRdb processed the multiplex PCR reads anew with MiXCR; each CDR3 protein has one entry. The sample has about 540,000 distinct CDR3 sequences; 46% are singletons. V lost 3 bases and J lost 0, with 9 bases in between. This CDR3 comprises 15 residues. Germline values: CDR1 LNHDA, CDR2 SQIVND (reference sequence). Study-level results: Most thyroid clonotypes with frequency above 0.001 were detected in blood.

This clonotype was picked up a small number of times. What it recognizes is unknown. Material for sequencing was peripheral blood or thyroid tissue (not recorded which). The TCR was taken from a woman between 18 and 30 years old with Graves' hyperthyroidism. This rearrangement joins TRBV19 to TRBJ1-5, with D perhaps matching TRBD1 (5 bases). CDR3 in amino acids: CASSIQGYSNQPQHF. In DNA, the CDR3 is TGTGCCAGTAGTATTCAGGGCTATAGCAATCAGCCCCAGCATTTT.